This T cell receptor beta chain was recovered during a study of regulatory T cells in long-lasting Graves disease. Trimming pared 6 bases from V and 2 bases from J, leaving 8 bases between. CDR1 is MNHEY and CDR2 is SMNVEV in the germline V gene (reference sequence). This CDR3 has 14 residues. The sample's time point: newly diagnosed GD, antithyroid drugs for less than 3 months. PBMC RNA served as the TCR library source. Building the TCR beta libraries relied on iRepertoire HTBI primers, and CDR3 regions underwent Arm-PCR. TCRdb redid the calling of the multiplex PCR reads with MiXCR, one entry per CDR3 protein. The sample lists about 360,000 distinct CDR3 sequences, 15% to 20% occurring once. These data are also associated with another study on T cells in Graves' hyperthyroidism and ophthalmopathy. That source reports: Not enrolled were patients with uncontrolled infection, other autoimmune disease, pregnancy or lactation. A set of HTBI primers served as the primers for a first-round RT-PCR of the TCR CDR3.

The J gene is TRBJ2-6, the V gene TRBV27; no firm D call. The sequence derives from a young woman with Graves disease. Sequenced here: peripheral blood mononuclear cells (PBMCs), sampled at new diagnosis, from a patient treated with antithyroid drugs. The CDR3 region is CASSPLTGANVLTF. DNA of the CDR3: TGTGCCAGCAGCCCCCTAACTGGGGCCAACGTCCTGACTTTC.